Shown below are 14 T cell receptor beta chains from a single sample sequenced in a study of T cells in Graves' hyperthyroidism and ophthalmopathy. Amplification targeted TCR beta CDR3 regions from RNA transcripts. HTBI primers were used for first-round RT-PCR of the TCR CDR3. Each CDR3 protein gets one entry after TCRdb re-called the multiplex PCR reads with MiXCR. The sample carries fewer than 900,000 distinct CDR3 sequences, about 17% recorded once. The sequenced sample consisted of blood. All receptors come from a man between 18 and 35 years old with Graves' hyperthyroidism.

The rearrangement uses TRBV3-2 and TRBJ1-6; the table calls TRBD1, which could not be checked here. TRBV3-2 is deemed a pseudogene. CDR3 length: 18 residues. In nucleotides, the CDR3 is TGTGCCAGCAGCCGCCAAACCCGGCCCGGTACAGTCCCCTCACCCCTCCACTTT. It specifies CASSRQTRPGTVPSPLHF.

This clonotype was counted at least ten times. The J gene is TRBJ2-1, the V gene TRBV7-2, with D hard to call. Trimming stripped 6 bases from V and 0 bases from J, with 12 bases between. The CDR3 consists of 15 residues. CDR1 is SGHTA, CDR2 FQGNSA, per germline. The chain's CDR3 is CASSYGVSSYNEQFF. In DNA, the CDR3 is TGTGCCAGCAGTTACGGAGTTAGCTCCTACAATGAGCAGTTCTTC. Together with reference TRBV7-2 and TRBJ2-1, the CDR3 gives the full variable domain: GAGVSQSPSNKVTEKGKDVELRCDPISGHTALYWYRQSLGQGLEFLIYFQGNSAPDKSGLPSDRFSAERTGGSVSTLTIQRTQQEDSAVYLCASSYGVSSYNEQFFGPGTRLTVL.

This clonotype was seen only a few times. The rearrangement links TRBV29-1 to TRBJ2-1, with 9 nucleotides matching TRBD1. This CDR3 is built from 13 residues. Germline-derived CDR1 and CDR2 are SQVTM and ANQGSEA. V gave up 4 bases and J gave up 8 bases; unmatched junction bases: 6. CDR3 in amino acids: CSVVRQGVDEQFF. In nucleotides, the CDR3 is TGCAGCGTTGTTAGACAGGGGGTGGATGAGCAGTTCTTC.

This clonotype was seen more than once but under ten times. The chain carries TRBV15 and TRBJ1-1, with D unclear. V was pared by 5 bases and J by 4 bases, with 5 bases between. The CDR3 is made up of 11 amino acids. The germline CDR1 and CDR2 sequences are LNHNV and YYDKDF (reference sequence). Here the CDR3 reads CATSRSTEAFF. DNA of the CDR3: TGTGCCACCAGCCGCAGCACTGAAGCTTTCTTT.

In regard to this clonotype: A single base separates this from a much larger clone, so it may be a read error. This chain connects TRBV18 to TRBJ1-1; tentatively, D is TRBD1 (5 bases). Per the germline V gene, CDR1 is KGHSH and CDR2 is LQKENI. This CDR3 contains 16 residues. Trimming cost V 7 bases and J 0 bases, with 18 bases left between them. CDR3 loop: CASLPFLDRLNTEAFF. Written as DNA, the CDR3 is TGTGCCAGCTTACCTTTTCTTGACAGACTGAACACTGAAGCTTTCTTT.

This clonotype came up a few times. The rearrangement uses TRBV30 and TRBJ2-5, with D hard to call. The CDR3 spans 13 residues. Per the germline V gene, CDR1 is GTSNPN and CDR2 is SVGIG (reference sequence). Trimming pared 0 bases from V and 5 bases from J, leaving 10 bases between. The CDR3 spells CAWSVHRGETQYF. The CDR3 DNA reads as TGTGCCTGGAGTGTTCACAGAGGCGAGACCCAGTACTTC.

This clonotype was recorded many times. One end of the junction does not line up with germline, which may come from a read error. J is TRBJ2-3 and V is TRBV5-1; D uncertain. There are 13 residues in the CDR3. Germline assignment: CDR1 SGHRS and CDR2 YFSETQ. The CDR3 DNA is TGTGCCAGCAGTTTAGCTAGCACAGATACGCAGTATTTT. Residues: CASSLASTDTQYF.

The gene calls are TRBV5-8 and TRBJ1-5; D ambiguous. V was trimmed by 4 bases and J by 0 bases, leaving 23 bases between them. Looked up from germline, CDR1 is SGHTS and CDR2 is YDEGEE. CDR3 length: 19 amino acids. The CDR3 nucleotides are TGTGCCAGCAGCAGCTTGTTGAGTTCCCTCACCTATAGCAATCAGCCCCAGCATTTT. It codes for CASSSLLSSLTYSNQPQHF.

There are many counts of this clonotype. CDR3 nucleotide sequence: TGTGCCAGCAGTTTACCCTGGGACAGGGAGAATGGCTACACCTTC. This sequence encodes CASSLPWDRENGYTF. This chain joins TRBV28 and TRBJ1-2; 9 bases line up with TRBD1. Trimming removed 2 bases from V and 6 bases from J; junction bases left unmatched: 7. The CDR3 has 15 amino acids. The V gene's germline CDR1 is MDHEN and CDR2 SYDVKM.

This clonotype was observed many times. V is TRBV7-3 and J is TRBJ2-1, with D perhaps assigned TRBD1 or TRBD2 (8 bases each). The CDR3 consists of 16 residues. Germline assignment: CDR1 SGHTA and CDR2 FQGTGA. Trimming shortened V by 5 bases and J by 2 bases, and 16 bases separated the two germline ends. The CDR3 loop reads CASSAGGGRPYNEQFF. The CDR3 DNA reads TGTGCCAGCAGCGCAGGGGGCGGGAGGCCCTACAATGAGCAGTTCTTC. Combining the CDR3 with reference TRBV7-3 and TRBJ2-1 gives the whole variable domain GAGVSQTPSNKVTEKGKYVELRCDPISGHTALYWYRQSLGQGPEFLIYFQGTGAADDSGLPNDRFFAVRPEGSVSTLKIQRTERGDSAVYLCASSAGGGRPYNEQFFGPGTRLTVL.

This clonotype was counted many times. The chain couples TRBV7-9 to TRBJ2-7; TRBD2 agrees at 12 bases. In germline, CDR1 is SEHNR, CDR2 FQNEAQ (reference sequence). This CDR3 contains 15 residues. With V trimmed by 5 bases and J by 1 base, 3 bases remained unmatched. The DNA of the CDR3 is TGTGCCAGCAGCCCGACTAGCGGGAGATCCTACGAGCAGTACTTC. Protein: CASSPTSGRSYEQYF.

This clonotype was recorded at least ten times. The V call is TRBV6-1, the J call TRBJ2-7; D remains unclear. CDR3 length: 11 amino acids. The germline V gene encodes CDR1 MNHNS and CDR2 SASEGT. The V end lost 7 bases, the J end lost 5 bases, and 9 bases lay between the germline ends. The chain's CDR3 is CASNPTDEQYF. CDR3 sequence (DNA): TGTGCCAGCAACCCAACGGACGAGCAGTACTTC.

This clonotype was seen only a few times. V and J are TRBV19 and TRBJ1-1, with 7 bases aligning to TRBD1. CDR1 and CDR2 from the germline V gene are LNHDA and SQIVND (reference sequence). The J segment lost 4 bases and the V segment lost 1 base, leaving 6 bases of the junction unmatched. The CDR3 has 15 residues. CDR3: CASSIVRTGFTEAFF. CDR3 DNA sequence: TGTGCCAGTAGTATAGTCCGGACAGGCTTCACTGAAGCTTTCTTT.

This chain connects TRBV20-1 to TRBJ2-2, with TRBD1 identical over 7 bases. Germline CDR1 and CDR2: DFQATT and SNEGSKA (reference sequence). The V gene end was trimmed by 6 bases and the J gene end by 4 bases; junction bases not matched to a gene: 5. The CDR3 spans 13 residues. The DNA of the CDR3 is TGCAGTGCCGGGACAGCCCTCACCGGGGAGCTGTTTTTT. It encodes CSAGTALTGELFF.